The 27 T cell receptor beta chains presented below share a single source sample, sequenced in a study of blood T cell repertoires in COVID-19 (TCRdb year 2020). The library came from the immunoSEQ multiplex PCR assay. TCRdb retrieved this table from immuneACCESS and kept in-frame rearrangements only. Not all clones are present; in checked studies, unresolved V genes account for under half, and no reason is known for the remainder. Present in this sample are about 12,000 clones, approximately 70% of which were seen just once. The ten largest clones capture about a tenth of the sample. The sample comprised peripheral blood. These receptors originate from a man between 60 and 70 years old with COVID-19, enrolled during active disease.

This clone came up once. This chain connects TRBV7-9 to TRBJ1-3; D is undetermined. Between the trimmed V and J ends, which lost 5 bases and 0 bases, there was a span of 8 bases. The germline CDR1 and CDR2 sequences are SEHNR and FQNEAQ (reference sequence). The CDR3 runs to 14 residues. The CDR3 loop reads CASSPQTSGNTIYF. The CDR3 DNA is TGTGCCAGCAGCCCACAGACCTCTGGAAACACCATATATTTT.

This chain uses TRBV5-1 with TRBJ2-3; 10 nucleotides line up with TRBD2. Germline assignment: CDR1 SGHRS and CDR2 YFSETQ. The CDR3 length is 16 residues. Trimming took 4 bases from V and 5 from J; bases not matched to a gene: 10. In DNA, the CDR3 is TGCGCCAGCAGCGGGGCCCTAGCGGGGGTCGGAGATACGCAGTATTTT. Translating it yields CASSGALAGVGDTQYF. The full variable domain, rest sourced from reference TRBV5-1 and TRBJ2-3, is KAGVTQTPRYLIKTRGQQVTLSCSPISGHRSVSWYQQTPGQGLQFLFEYFSETQRNKGNFPGRFSGRQFSNSRSEMNVSTLELGDSALYLCASSGALAGVGDTQYFGPGTRLTVL.

CDR3 loop: CASKYVEGSYGYTF. The CDR3 DNA is TGTGCCAGCAAGTACGTGGAGGGGAGTTATGGCTACACCTTC. The chain recombines TRBV6-6 with TRBJ1-2; a weak D match, TRBD1 (5 bases). CDR3 length: 14 amino acids. Germline CDR1 and CDR2: MNHNY and SVGAGI (reference sequence). Trimming left V 7 bases short and J 5 bases short, with 17 bases between.

V usage is TRBV6-5 and J usage is TRBJ1-6; 9 nucleotides match TRBD1. The CDR3 length is 15 residues. V shed 5 bases, J shed 5 bases, and the junction held 4 bases outside the gene matches. Per germline, CDR1 MNHEY and CDR2 SVGAGI. In nucleotides, the CDR3 is TGTGCCAGCAGTATACAGGGGGCCCATAATTCACCCCTCCACTTT. It yields the protein CASSIQGAHNSPLHF.

V gene TRBV7-9 combines with J gene TRBJ1-5; D ambiguous. CDR3 length equals 13 residues. Germline values: CDR1 SEHNR, CDR2 FQNEAQ (reference sequence). V shed 5 bases and J shed 2 bases, with 7 bases lying between them. DNA for the CDR3: TGTGCCAGCAGCCCCCCGGGCAATCAGCCCCAGCATTTT. This encodes CASSPPGNQPQHF. Full variable domain (remainder filled in from reference TRBV7-9 and TRBJ1-5): DTGVSQNPRHKITKRGQNVTFRCDPISEHNRLYWYRQTLGQGPEFLTYFQNEAQLEKSRLLSDRFSAERPKGSFSTLEIQRTEQGDSAMYLCASSPPGNQPQHFGDGTRLSIL.

The chain couples TRBV6-5 to TRBJ1-5, with a weak D call TRBD1 (5 bases). CDR3 length equals 15 residues. Trimming took 6 bases from V and 4 from J, leaving 16 bases between them. Germline V gene data show CDR1 as MNHEY and CDR2 as SVGAGI. The CDR3 DNA reads TGTGCCAGCAGCCCCAATCCTGACAGAAATCAGCCCCAGCATTTT. It is translated as CASSPNPDRNQPQHF.

The rearrangement uses TRBV5-4 and TRBJ2-5; 8 bases map to TRBD2. There are 15 residues in the CDR3. Germline CDR1 SGHNT, CDR2 YYREEE (reference sequence). Trimming took 4 bases from V and 5 from J; bases not matched to a gene: 10. The CDR3 here is CASSPGGSGAETQYF. The DNA for the CDR3 is TGTGCCAGCAGCCCGGGTGGTAGCGGGGCCGAGACCCAGTACTTC.

The chain joins TRBV27 to TRBJ1-2; TRBD1 agrees at 10 bases. V shed 3 bases and J 7 bases; nucleotides not matched to a gene: 11. In germline, CDR1 is MNHEY, CDR2 SMNVEV (reference sequence). The CDR3 covers 16 residues. The chain's CDR3 is CASSLRPGQGSGGYTF. The CDR3 nucleotides read TGTGCCAGCAGTTTGCGCCCGGGACAGGGGTCGGGTGGCTACACCTTC.

The V and J genes are TRBV6-5 and TRBJ1-2; 8 nucleotides agree with TRBD1. Trimming took 6 bases from V and 5 from J; bases not matched to a gene: 5. Germline CDR1 reads MNHEY; CDR2 reads SVGAGI. CDR3 length: 13 amino acids. CDR3 bases: TGTGCCAGCAGATTCCAGGGGGCTTATGGCTACACCTTC. This translates into CASRFQGAYGYTF.

The chain links TRBV3-1 (or the pseudogene TRBV3-2) to TRBJ2-7, with D possibly TRBD2 on 5 matching bases. CDR3 length: 14 residues. The V gene's germline CDR1 is LGHDT and CDR2 YNNKEL (reference sequence). The V gene lost 4 bases and the J gene lost 4 bases, with 14 bases spanning the gap. In DNA, the CDR3 is TGTGCCAGCAGCCTGAGTCCGGTAGCGTACGAGCAGTACTTC. Amino acid sequence: CASSLSPVAYEQYF.

V gene TRBV18 combines with J gene TRBJ1-5; the D is unclear. The germline V gene encodes CDR1 KGHSH and CDR2 LQKENI. This CDR3 has 14 amino acids. With 2 bases removed from V and 5 bases from J, the gap between germline ends came to 10 bases. As DNA, the CDR3 is TGTGCCAGCTCACCAACGGGGTCCGATCAGCCCCAGCATTTT. It translates to CASSPTGSDQPQHF. Full variable domain (rest looked up from reference TRBV18 and TRBJ1-5): NAGVMQNPRHLVRRRGQEARLRCSPMKGHSHVYWYRQLPEEGLKFMVYLQKENIIDESGMPKERFSAEFPKEGPSILRIQQVVRGDSAAYFCASSPTGSDQPQHFGDGTRLSIL.

This clone is large by share. This same CDR3 is encoded by further DNA sequences in the sample. This chain joins TRBV7-9 and TRBJ2-7, with 9 positions matching TRBD2. The CDR3 is 18 residues long. Germline V gene sequence: CDR1 SEHNR, CDR2 FQNEAQ (reference sequence). J was trimmed by 1 base and V by 1 base; bases with no gene match: 11. The CDR3 spells CASSLGGGAGGASYEQYF. As DNA, the CDR3 is TGTGCCAGCAGCTTAGGGGGCGGAGCGGGGGGCGCATCCTACGAGCAGTACTTC.

J is TRBJ1-4 and V is TRBV18; possible D gene TRBD1, 5 bases. Germline V gives CDR1 KGHSH, CDR2 LQKENI. This CDR3 contains 16 residues. Trimming took off 1 base at V and 4 bases at J, with 13 bases between the two ends. The CDR3 DNA sequence: TGTGCCAGCTCACCACGAGCCGCAGGACATAATGAAAAACTGTTTTTT. Its protein product is CASSPRAAGHNEKLFF. Drawing the rest from reference TRBV18 and TRBJ1-4, the complete variable domain is NAGVMQNPRHLVRRRGQEARLRCSPMKGHSHVYWYRQLPEEGLKFMVYLQKENIIDESGMPKERFSAEFPKEGPSILRIQQVVRGDSAAYFCASSPRAAGHNEKLFFGSGTQLSVL.

The rearrangement uses TRBV19 and TRBJ2-3; D is perhaps TRBD1 (7 bases). V was trimmed by 5 bases and J by 7 bases, leaving 13 bases between them. The CDR3 is 13 amino acids. Germline loops: CDR1 LNHDA, CDR2 SQIVND (reference sequence). CDR3 DNA: TGTGCCAGTAGTTTCAGGGGGGTGAATACGCAGTATTTT. As protein: CASSFRGVNTQYF.

This chain uses TRBV3-1 (or the pseudogene TRBV3-2) with TRBJ2-5, with D unresolved. Trimming left V 0 bases short and J 5 bases short, with 13 bases between. This CDR3 comprises 15 residues. Germline V CDR1 and CDR2: LGHDT, YNNKEL (reference sequence). The CDR3: CASSQETQRRETQYF. CDR3 DNA sequence: TGTGCCAGCAGCCAAGAGACCCAGCGTAGGGAGACCCAGTACTTC.

This clone was seen a handful of times. The chain has TRBV29-1 and TRBJ2-6, with D perhaps matching TRBD1 (5 bases). The CDR3 consists of 15 residues. The V gene's germline CDR1 is SQVTM and CDR2 ANQGSEA. The V gene lost 1 base and the J gene lost 4 bases, with 11 bases spanning the gap. Here the CDR3 DNA reads TGCAGCGTTGAAGGCTCAGGGTACGGGGCCAACGTCCTGACTTTC. Its translation is CSVEGSGYGANVLTF.

The V and J genes are TRBV28 and TRBJ1-1, with a possible D match to TRBD1 (5 bases). Looked up from germline, CDR1 is MDHEN and CDR2 is SYDVKM. This CDR3 contains 14 residues. Trimming removed 3 bases at V and 11 bases at J, with 19 bases between. CDR3 residues: CASSFLRDSPLAFF. The DNA for the CDR3 is TGTGCCAGCAGTTTCCTCCGGGACTCCCCATTGGCTTTCTTT.

The gene calls are TRBV6-5 and TRBJ2-2; the D gene is possibly TRBD2 (5 bases). The V gene lost 7 bases and the J gene lost 0 bases, with 9 bases spanning the gap. CDR1 is MNHEY, CDR2 SVGAGI, per germline. This CDR3 region has 14 residues. The CDR3 nucleotides are TGTGCCAGCAACGCACTAGCGAACACCGGGGAGCTGTTTTTT. It encodes CASNALANTGELFF.

A single count supports this clone. The chain combines TRBV5-4 with TRBJ2-5; no clear D gene. Trimming took off 0 bases at V and 0 bases at J, with 6 bases between the two ends. The CDR3 sequence is 14 residues long. Germline CDR1 and CDR2: SGHNT and YYREEE (reference sequence). The CDR3 spells CASSLALYQETQYF. The CDR3, as DNA: TGTGCCAGCAGCTTGGCCCTGTACCAAGAGACCCAGTACTTC.

The chain employs TRBV7-9 and TRBJ2-4; TRBD2 aligns across 8 bases. CDR1 is SEHNR, CDR2 FQNEAQ, per germline (reference sequence). This CDR3 has 14 amino acids. J lost 5 bases, V lost 4 bases, and 4 bases had no gene match. CDR3 amino acids: CASSSTSGENIQYF. The CDR3 nucleotides read TGTGCCAGCAGCTCCACTAGCGGTGAAAACATTCAGTACTTC.

Here the CDR3 DNA reads TGTGCCAGCAGCTTCCAGGACAGGGTTAATCAGCCCCAGCATTTT. Amino acids: CASSFQDRVNQPQHF. The chain couples TRBV7-2 to TRBJ1-5, with 8 bases matching TRBD1. There are 15 residues in the CDR3. Germline CDR1 is SGHTA and CDR2 is FQGNSA. J gave up 4 bases and V 3 bases, and 5 bases lay outside the gene matches.

The J gene is TRBJ1-6, the V gene TRBV5-5; TRBD1 matches at 11 bases. This CDR3 spans 15 amino acids. The V segment lost 3 bases and the J segment 6 bases; nucleotides outside the gene matches: 2. Per the germline V gene, CDR1 is SGHKS and CDR2 is YYEKEE (reference sequence). For the CDR3, the DNA is TGTGCCAGCAGCTGGGGGACAGGGGGTAATTCACCCCTCCACTTT. Residues: CASSWGTGGNSPLHF.

The chain uses TRBV19 and TRBJ2-2, with TRBD1 matching 11 bases. V shed 5 bases, J shed 3 bases, and the junction held 5 bases outside the gene matches. In germline, CDR1 is LNHDA, CDR2 SQIVND (reference sequence). The CDR3 length is 16 residues. The DNA of the CDR3 is TGTGCCAGTAGTTCGAGGGACAGGGGGGACACCGGGGAGCTGTTTTTT. This gives the protein CASSSRDRGDTGELFF.

The rearrangement links TRBV30 to TRBJ1-2; D remains unclear. The CDR3 has 14 residues. Trimming stripped 4 bases from V and 1 base from J, with 13 bases between. Per the germline V gene, CDR1 is GTSNPN and CDR2 is SVGIG (reference sequence). Written as DNA, the CDR3 is TGTGCCTGGACAGTGGTGACACATAACTATGGCTACACCTTC. It is translated as CAWTVVTHNYGYTF.

The chain combines TRBV5-1 with TRBJ2-1, with TRBD2 identical over 10 bases. The CDR3 contains 16 residues. CDR1 SGHRS and CDR2 YFSETQ come from the germline V gene. J was trimmed by 9 bases and V by 0 bases; bases with no gene match: 9. This chain's CDR3 is CASSLGTSGRSSEQFF. For the CDR3, the DNA is TGCGCCAGCAGCTTGGGGACTAGCGGAAGATCCTCTGAGCAGTTCTTC.

V and J are TRBV11-3 and TRBJ2-5; TRBD1 matches at 7 bases. CDR1 and CDR2 (germline): SGHNT, YENEEA. This CDR3 is 15 amino acids long. J was trimmed by 5 bases and V by 1 base; bases with no gene match: 7. DNA of the CDR3: TGTGCCAGCAGCTTAGGGACAGGTCCGTTTGAGACCCAGTACTTC. The encoded protein is CASSLGTGPFETQYF.

V gene TRBV19 combines with J gene TRBJ1-6; 7 bases agree with TRBD1. CDR1 is LNHDA and CDR2 is SQIVND in the germline V gene (reference sequence). V lost 6 bases and J lost 9; bases outside the gene matches: 8. CDR3 size: 14 residues. The CDR3 region is CASSRRQGGSPLHF. In nucleotides, the CDR3 is TGTGCCAGTAGCCGTAGACAGGGAGGTTCACCCCTCCACTTT.